The 17 T cell receptor beta chains listed next were all sequenced from one sample in a study of CD8+CD57+ T cells in acquired aplastic anemia. Profiling of TCR beta VDJ combinations and CDR3 sequences used genomic DNA as template. MiXCR was run by TCRdb on the reads, yielding one entry per CDR3 protein. The sample yields some 170,000 distinct CDR3 sequences, 63% seen once. The authors sequenced patients whose flow cytometry had shown CD8+CD57+ cell expansion. Sequenced input: sorted CD4+, CD8+, or CD8+CD57+ T cells (not recorded which) from PBMCs. These TCRs come from a human donor with aplastic anemia.

By share, this clonotype ranks as medium-sized. The gene calls are TRBV7-9 and TRBJ2-2; D is perhaps TRBD2 (5 bases). CDR1 and CDR2 (germline): SEHNR, FQNEAQ (reference sequence). V dropped 6 bases and J dropped 7 bases, with 18 bases sitting between them. This CDR3 is built from 15 residues. The chain's CDR3 is CASSLDSPPFGELFF. CDR3 nucleotide sequence: TGTGCCAGCAGTTTGGACTCCCCACCGTTCGGGGAGCTGTTTTTT.

The sample holds a few counts of this clonotype. This chain connects TRBV12-3 or TRBV12-4 to TRBJ2-3; D not certain. The V end lost 6 bases, the J end lost 11 bases, and 18 bases lay between the germline ends. The CDR3 length is 13 residues. This chain's CDR3 is CASSLTASREQYF. CDR3 DNA: TGTGCCAGCAGCTTAACGGCCAGTCGTGAGCAGTATTTT.

This clonotype was observed a single time. The gene calls are TRBV5-1 and TRBJ2-7; no clear D. The CDR3 extends over 14 amino acids. Looked up from germline, CDR1 is SGHRS and CDR2 is YFSETQ. Trimming cost V 1 base and J 2 bases, with 10 bases left between them. CDR3 residues: CASSLSMTAYEQYF. In nucleotides, the CDR3 is TGCGCCAGCAGCTTGTCTATGACCGCCTACGAGCAGTACTTC.

This clonotype was found many times. V gene TRBV24-1 combines with J gene TRBJ2-3, with D possibly TRBD1 on 6 matching bases. The CDR3 consists of 11 residues. The V and J ends lost 9 bases and 10 bases respectively, with 13 bases between them. CDR1 and CDR2 from the germline V gene are KGHDR and SFDVKD. The CDR3 nucleotides read TGTGCCACCGCGGACAGTGAGGCGCAGTATTTT. It codes for CATADSEAQYF.

V is TRBV5-6 and J is TRBJ2-5; 9 bases agree with TRBD2. Germline V gives CDR1 SGHDT, CDR2 YYEEEE. This CDR3 has 15 amino acids. Trimming cost V 4 bases and J 4 bases; bases outside gene matches: 8. This CDR3 reads CASSPKRLAVETQYF. The CDR3 bases are TGTGCCAGCAGCCCGAAGAGACTAGCGGTAGAGACCCAGTACTTC. Together with reference TRBV5-6 and TRBJ2-5, the CDR3 gives the full variable domain: DAGVTQSPTHLIKTRGQQVTLRCSPKSGHDTVSWYQQALGQGPQFIFQYYEEEERQRGNFPDRFSGHQFPNYSSELNVNALLLGDSALYLCASSPKRLAVETQYFGPGTRLLVL.

CDR3 in amino acids: CASSLAADPFEQYF. In nucleotides, the CDR3 is TGTGCCAGCAGCTTGGCCGCAGATCCTTTCGAGCAGTACTTC. The chain is built from TRBV7-2 and TRBJ2-7; D gene uncertain. This CDR3 spans 14 amino acids. The V end was cut by 3 bases, the J end by 6 bases, with 15 bases between. CDR1 is SGHTA and CDR2 is FQGNSA in the germline V gene.

Concerning this clonotype: A junction boundary mismatches the germline segment, possibly from a read error. The V gene is TRBV2, the J gene TRBJ2-7; 8 nucleotides agree with TRBD1. There are 16 residues in the CDR3. Germline lookup yields CDR1 SNHLY and CDR2 FYNNEI. The CDR3 nucleotides are TGTGCCACCAGTGAGGGCCGTCAGGGGGCTGGATACGAGCAGTACTTC. This translates into CATSEGRQGAGYEQYF.

The chain combines TRBV20-1 with TRBJ2-3; D uncertain. In germline, CDR1 is DFQATT, CDR2 SNEGSKA (reference sequence). V was cut by 0 bases and J by 7 bases, with 8 bases left in between. The length of the CDR3 is 12 residues. CDR3 coding DNA: TGCAGTGCTAGAGATCTACCCTATACGCAGTATTTT. Translation: CSARDLPYTQYF.

This clonotype was counted ten times or more. The gene calls are TRBV7-2 and TRBJ2-1; possibly TRBD1 for D (6 bases). The germline V gene has CDR1 SGHTA and CDR2 FQGNSA. The CDR3 totals 15 residues. The V end was cut by 1 base, the J end by 8 bases, with 15 bases between. In DNA, the CDR3 is TGTGCCAGCAGCTTAGATAGGGGGATCAGTGATGAGCAGTTCTTC. Its protein is CASSLDRGISDEQFF.

This clonotype was counted many times. This rearrangement joins TRBV2 to TRBJ1-1; D is undetermined. The CDR3 extends over 12 amino acids. Germline V CDR1 and CDR2: SNHLY, FYNNEI. V gave up 11 bases and J gave up 4 bases, with 14 bases separating them. This CDR3 reads CAGQERTTEAFF. Here the CDR3 DNA reads TGTGCCGGCCAGGAGCGGACCACTGAAGCTTTCTTT. Filled out from reference TRBV2 and TRBJ1-1, the complete variable domain reads EPEVTQTPSHQVTQMGQEVILRCVPISNHLYFYWYRQILGQKVEFLVSFYNNEISEKSEIFDDQFSVERPDGSNFTLKIRSTKLEDSAMYFCAGQERTTEAFFGQGTRLTVV.

The gene calls are TRBV5-1 and TRBJ2-7; 9 bases fit TRBD2. V lost 6 bases to trimming and J lost 3 bases; unmatched junction nucleotides: 7. The CDR3 is 14 amino acids. Germline CDR1 reads SGHRS; CDR2 reads YFSETQ. The CDR3 is CASKSLAGYYEQYF. CDR3 in DNA: TGCGCCAGCAAATCTCTAGCGGGGTACTACGAGCAGTACTTC. Using reference TRBV5-1 and TRBJ2-7 for the parts outside the CDR3, the full variable domain is KAGVTQTPRYLIKTRGQQVTLSCSPISGHRSVSWYQQTPGQGLQFLFEYFSETQRNKGNFPGRFSGRQFSNSRSEMNVSTLELGDSALYLCASKSLAGYYEQYFGPGTRLTVT.

The chain uses TRBV5-1 and TRBJ2-1, with D possibly being TRBD1 or TRBD2 (5 bases each). Germline CDR1 reads SGHRS; CDR2 reads YFSETQ. This CDR3 comprises 14 residues. Trimming removed 1 base from V and 5 bases from J, with 10 bases in between. The CDR3: CASSLRGVNNEQFF. CDR3 in DNA: TGCGCCAGCAGCTTGAGGGGAGTTAACAATGAGCAGTTCTTC.

This rearrangement joins TRBV7-9 to TRBJ1-2, with D perhaps TRBD1 (5 bases). Trimming took 1 base from V and 3 from J, leaving 15 bases between them. The germline CDR1 and CDR2 sequences are SEHNR and FQNEAQ (reference sequence). This CDR3 contains 16 residues. The CDR3 loop reads CASSLVLSAGHYGYTF. For the CDR3, the DNA is TGTGCCAGCAGCTTAGTCCTGTCGGCGGGACACTATGGCTACACCTTC.

This chain joins TRBV24-1 and TRBJ2-2, with TRBD2 as a possible D gene (6 bases). Trimming left V 4 bases short and J 6 bases short, with 11 bases between. The CDR3 is 14 residues long. Germline CDR1 and CDR2: KGHDR and SFDVKD. The CDR3 loop reads CATSDGGGAGELFF. CDR3 DNA sequence: TGTGCCACCAGTGACGGGGGAGGCGCCGGGGAGCTGTTTTTT.

A word on this clonotype: One end of the junction is discordant with germline, which a read error may explain. The V call is TRBV7-8, the J call TRBJ2-3; D might be TRBD2 (7 bases). The CDR3 runs 14 residues. Germline-derived CDR1 and CDR2 are SGHVS and FQNEAQ. The chain's CDR3 is CASSPKRGGDTKYF. CDR3 nucleotides: TGTGCCAGCAGCCCCAAGAGGGGGGGGGATACGAAGTATTTT.

At least ten counts were recorded for this clonotype. The rearrangement uses TRBV10-1 and TRBJ2-3, with 11 positions matching TRBD2. CDR1 is WNHNN and CDR2 is SYGVQD in the germline V gene (reference sequence). Unmatched junction bases numbered 5, after V lost 6 bases and J lost 3 bases. The CDR3 is 15 amino acids. CDR3 coding DNA: TGCGCCAGCAGGCCGACTAGCGGGGCAACAGATACGCAGTATTTT. It codes for CASRPTSGATDTQYF.

This clonotype was seen at least ten times. The gene calls are TRBV5-1 and TRBJ2-6, with TRBD1 identical over 8 bases. With 4 bases clipped from V and 0 bases from J, the junction kept 9 bases outside the gene matches. The CDR3 runs 18 residues. In germline, CDR1 is SGHRS, CDR2 YFSETQ. The CDR3, as DNA: TGCGCCAGCAGCCCGGGGACAGGTTGGATCTCTGGGGCCAACGTCCTGACTTTC. It is translated as CASSPGTGWISGANVLTF.